Included here is one TCR beta chain sequence, with context. Its specificity is not known. The table came from immunoSEQ multiplex PCR; TCRdb's copy has only in-frame clones and leaves some out. The sample shows about 130,000 clones, around 92% of them seen only once. The sample is drawn from a study of T cell responses to AZD1222 COVID-19 vaccine. Study outcomes and limitations: Spike-wide coverage was observed for vaccine-associated CD4 TCRs, with dominant responses at 160-218 and 743-854. Of the AZD1222 recipients, only five to seven were seropositive at baseline. Donors were chiefly white British, with a greater number of females, and clonal diversity was perhaps underestimated.

Germline V CDR1 and CDR2: SQVTM, ANQGSEA. V shed 1 base and J shed 8 bases, with 20 bases lying between them. The CDR3 contains 16 residues. The genes are TRBV29-1 and TRBJ1-4; no definite D call. The sequencing used peripheral blood, collected on day 0 of AZD1222 vaccination. The source of this sequence is an adult in good health. CDR3 DNA sequence: TGCAGCGTTGAAGTGAAGGCAGCTATGTATGGGGAAAAACTGTTTTTT. It codes for CSVEVKAAMYGEKLFF.